A single sample gave rise to the 28 T cell receptor beta chains below, sequenced in a study of Graves' ophthalmopathy and Graves' hyperthyroidism (dated by TCRdb to the late 2010s). Data came from an Illumina HiSeq 2000. TCR beta CDR3 regions were amplified from RNA transcripts for repertoire sequencing. The first round was an RT-PCR using HTBI primers with the Qiagen OneStep RT-PCR kit, and this first round was followed by a second-round multiplex PCR, then size selection and purification. Using fastp trimming at Q25 and MiXCR clonotype assembly, TCRdb reanalyzed the public sequencing data and kept in-frame beta chains. Rows matching on CDR3 protein sequence are summarized as one entry with the most common DNA and genes. The sample table shows a few hundred thousand distinct CDR3 sequences, and just under 40% are seen once. Together, the top ten hold 3.5% to 4.5% of the sample. Material: peripheral blood or thyroid tissue (not recorded which). The receptors shown here come from an adult man with Graves' hyperthyroidism.

Ten or more counts support this clonotype. V usage is TRBV7-2 and J usage is TRBJ1-2, with 8 bases aligning to TRBD1. Germline V CDR1 and CDR2: SGHTA, FQGNSA. V was clipped by 2 bases and J by 2 bases; unmatched bases: 4. This CDR3 has 15 residues. CDR3 sequence reads: CASSLTGGMNYGYTF. CDR3 in DNA: TGTGCCAGCAGCTTAACAGGGGGGATGAACTATGGCTACACCTTC.

This sequence joins TRBV30 and TRBJ2-5; 9 bases agree with TRBD1. The length of the CDR3 is 14 residues. Trimming removed 2 bases from V and 2 bases from J; junction bases left unmatched: 3. The germline gives CDR1 GTSNPN, CDR2 SVGIG (reference sequence). The CDR3 is CAWSLTGGQETQYF. Here the CDR3 DNA reads TGTGCCTGGAGTTTGACAGGGGGGCAAGAGACCCAGTACTTC.

The J gene is TRBJ2-2, the V gene TRBV7-3, with 10 nucleotides matching TRBD1. CDR1 SGHTA and CDR2 FQGTGA come from the germline V gene. V was pared by 5 bases and J by 9 bases, with 9 bases of the junction left unmatched. The CDR3 contains 15 residues. DNA of the CDR3: TGTGCCAGCAGCACCTCCGGGACAGGGGCCAGGGAGCTGTTTTTT. Residues: CASSTSGTGARELFF.

V is TRBV3-1 and J is TRBJ1-2; tentative D call: TRBD1 (5 bases). The CDR3 totals 16 residues. The V gene lost 0 bases and the J gene lost 5 bases, with 16 bases spanning the gap. Germline CDR1 and CDR2: LGHDT and YNNKEL (reference sequence). The CDR3 spells CASSQDLGRDIYGYTF. The CDR3, as DNA: TGTGCCAGCAGCCAAGATCTAGGCAGGGATATTTATGGCTACACCTTC.

The chain employs TRBV5-4 and TRBJ1-5; the D gene is possibly TRBD1 (5 bases). The CDR3 extends over 14 amino acids. V was shortened by 6 bases and J by 1 base, with 11 bases between the two germline ends. Germline V gene sequence: CDR1 SGHNT, CDR2 YYREEE (reference sequence). Here the CDR3 DNA reads TGTGCCAGCAATGAGTGGGGGAGCAATCAGCCCCAGCATTTT. It is translated as CASNEWGSNQPQHF. The variable domain in full, with the rest retrieved from reference TRBV5-4 and TRBJ1-5, is ETGVTQSPTHLIKTRGQQVTLRCSSQSGHNTVSWYQQALGQGPQFIFQYYREEENGRGNFPPRFSGLQFPNYSSELNVNALELDDSALYLCASNEWGSNQPQHFGDGTRLSIL.

This clonotype was seen at least ten times. The chain has TRBV7-9 and TRBJ2-7; D may be TRBD1 (5 bases). The CDR3 extends over 13 amino acids. With 2 bases removed from V and 4 bases from J, the gap between germline ends came to 9 bases. Germline loops: CDR1 SEHNR, CDR2 FQNEAQ (reference sequence). The CDR3 loop is CASSLMTAYEQYF. CDR3 nucleotide sequence: TGTGCCAGCAGCTTAATGACAGCATACGAGCAGTACTTC.

Concerning this clonotype: A much more abundant neighbour one base away suggests this may be a read error. Because the CDR3 is missing its conserved closing phenylalanine or tryptophan, this is likely a read error. V gene TRBV6-8 combines with J gene TRBJ1-1; D not resolved. The CDR3 covers 12 residues. V dropped 0 bases and J dropped 11 bases, with 10 bases sitting between them. The germline CDR1 and CDR2 sequences are MNHGY and SAAAGT. The CDR3 DNA reads TGTGCCAGCAGTTACTCGACTGGTGGCGCTTTCCTT. Translating it yields CASSYSTGGAFL.

The chain recombines TRBV10-3 with TRBJ1-1; TRBD1 matches 7 bases. CDR3 length equals 16 residues. J was trimmed by 1 base and V by 6 bases; bases with no gene match: 11. Germline CDR1 is ENHRY and CDR2 is SYGVKD. The CDR3 DNA reads TGTGCCATCAGCCATCCTACCGGGACAGAGAACACTGAAGCTTTCTTT. The encoded protein is CAISHPTGTENTEAFF.

V and J are TRBV29-1 and TRBJ2-5, with D tentatively TRBD1 (5 bases). Trimming took 3 bases from V and 5 from J, leaving 7 bases between them. CDR1 SQVTM and CDR2 ANQGSEA come from the germline V gene. The CDR3 sequence is 11 residues long. CDR3 sequence reads: CSVETAETQYF. CDR3 coding DNA: TGCAGCGTTGAGACAGCCGAGACCCAGTACTTC.

This clonotype was counted at least ten times. The rearrangement links TRBV29-1 to TRBJ2-2; D not certain. Germline V gives CDR1 SQVTM, CDR2 ANQGSEA. V shed 6 bases and J shed 2 bases, with 7 bases lying between them. The CDR3 loop spans 12 amino acids. CDR3 bases: TGCAGCGTAGATGGAAACACCGGGGAGCTGTTTTTT. Translation gives CSVDGNTGELFF.

This clonotype was detected once. A read error may produce the germline difference seen at one junction end. The chain joins TRBV7-3 to TRBJ1-1, with D unresolved. CDR1 is SGHTA and CDR2 is FQGTGA in the germline V gene. The CDR3 is 13 residues long. The CDR3 protein is CAGSLTENTEAFF. The CDR3, as DNA: TGTGCCGGCAGCTTAACAGAGAACACTGAAGCTTTCTTT. Together with reference TRBV7-3 and TRBJ1-1, the CDR3 gives the full variable domain: GAGVSQTPSNKVTEKGKYVELRCDPISGHTALYWYRQSLGQGPEFLIYFQGTGAADDSGLPNDRFFAVRPEGSVSTLKIQRTERGDSAVYLCAGSLTENTEAFFGQGTRLTVV.

This clonotype was counted many times. The chain uses TRBV6-1 and TRBJ1-2, with unresolved D. There are 12 residues in the CDR3. The germline gives CDR1 MNHNS, CDR2 SASEGT. Trimming removed 0 bases at V and 6 bases at J, with 5 bases between. The CDR3 coding sequence is TGTGCCAGCAGTGAAGCAGGACATGGCTACACCTTC. The encoded protein is CASSEAGHGYTF.

This clonotype was seen repeatedly, ten times or more. The chain uses TRBV3-1 and TRBJ2-5; a weak D match, TRBD2 (6 bases). This CDR3 has 14 amino acids. V was cut by 2 bases and J by 5 bases, with 12 bases left in between. Germline CDR1 reads LGHDT; CDR2 reads YNNKEL (reference sequence). The CDR3 is CASSQSASGETQYF. The CDR3 DNA sequence: TGTGCCAGCAGCCAATCTGCCAGCGGGGAGACCCAGTACTTC.

The chain couples TRBV29-1 to TRBJ2-5, with a tentative D call TRBD2 (5 bases). Germline lookup yields CDR1 SQVTM and CDR2 ANQGSEA. This CDR3 is 10 amino acids long. V lost 8 bases and J 2 bases, leaving 6 bases between the germline ends. For the CDR3, the DNA is TGCAGCTCGGGGCAAGAGACCCAGTACTTC. Protein: CSSGQETQYF.

The chain joins TRBV7-9 to TRBJ2-5; D gene unclear. Trimming removed 5 bases at V and 3 bases at J, with 13 bases between. Looked up from germline, CDR1 is SEHNR and CDR2 is FQNEAQ (reference sequence). The CDR3 extends over 14 amino acids. The CDR3 nucleotides are TGTGCCAGCAGCAATCTAGGAAGGGAAGAGACCCAGTACTTC. This sequence encodes CASSNLGREETQYF.

This chain joins TRBV30 and TRBJ2-7, with unresolved D. The CDR3 length is 11 residues. The germline gives CDR1 GTSNPN, CDR2 SVGIG (reference sequence). Trimming took 0 bases from V and 7 from J, leaving 7 bases between them. The CDR3 DNA reads as TGTGCCTGGAGTGTACAATGGGAGCAGTACTTC. Amino acids: CAWSVQWEQYF.

There are many counts of this clonotype. This chain joins TRBV2 and TRBJ2-5, with 9 bases that match TRBD1. This CDR3 spans 15 amino acids. Germline loops: CDR1 SNHLY, CDR2 FYNNEI. V was pared by 6 bases and J by 5 bases, with 10 bases of the junction left unmatched. CDR3 protein: CASSSETGGLETQYF. The CDR3, as DNA: TGTGCCAGCAGCTCCGAGACAGGGGGTCTGGAGACCCAGTACTTC. Using reference TRBV2 and TRBJ2-5 for the parts outside the CDR3, the full variable domain is EPEVTQTPSHQVTQMGQEVILRCVPISNHLYFYWYRQILGQKVEFLVSFYNNEISEKSEIFDDQFSVERPDGSNFTLKIRSTKLEDSAMYFCASSSETGGLETQYFGPGTRLLVL.

This rearrangement joins TRBV29-1 to TRBJ2-7; tentative D call: TRBD2 (9 bases). V gave up 0 bases and J gave up 0 bases, with 15 bases separating them. This CDR3 has 16 amino acids. Looked up from germline, CDR1 is SQVTM and CDR2 is ANQGSEA. The CDR3 reads CSVEEPSGTGSYEQYF. CDR3 DNA: TGCAGCGTTGAAGAACCTAGCGGGACAGGCTCCTACGAGCAGTACTTC.

The chain couples TRBV7-7 to TRBJ1-4; D ambiguous. CDR3 size: 14 residues. The germline V and J ends were trimmed by 5 bases and 7 bases, with 14 bases remaining between them. Germline V CDR1 and CDR2: SSHAT, FNYEAQ (reference sequence). The DNA for the CDR3 is TGTGCCAGCAGCGTAGTGGGCAGCACTGAAAAACTGTTTTTT. This codes for CASSVVGSTEKLFF.

This clonotype turned up a few times. J is TRBJ1-3 and V is TRBV19, with 7 nucleotides matching TRBD1. CDR1 and CDR2 from the germline V gene are LNHDA and SQIVND (reference sequence). This CDR3 region has 14 residues. V shed 3 bases, J shed 4 bases, and the junction held 3 bases outside the gene matches. The CDR3 DNA reads as TGTGCCAGTAGTATCAAGGGGGCCGGAAACACCATATATTTT. Encoded protein: CASSIKGAGNTIYF.

This chain links TRBV20-1 with TRBJ1-3; D remains ambiguous. The CDR3 runs to 15 residues. Per germline, CDR1 DFQATT and CDR2 SNEGSKA (reference sequence). Between the trimmed V and J ends, which lost 2 bases and 4 bases, there was a span of 15 bases. CDR3 bases: TGCAGTGCTAGATATTTGGCGGGAGCAGGAAACACCATATATTTT. This codes for CSARYLAGAGNTIYF.

The V and J genes are TRBV6-5 and TRBJ1-2; 8 bases fit TRBD1. The germline CDR1 and CDR2 sequences are MNHEY and SVGAGI. V gave up 7 bases and J gave up 4 bases; unmatched junction bases: 5. This CDR3 has 13 residues. This chain's CDR3 is CASTQGAFYGYTF. In DNA, the CDR3 is TGTGCCAGCACTCAGGGGGCGTTCTATGGCTACACCTTC.

The DNA of the CDR3 is TGCAGTGCTAGAGGTTCAACGGGGGTTTATGGCTACACCTTC. Amino acid sequence: CSARGSTGVYGYTF. The chain has TRBV20-1 and TRBJ1-2, with D perhaps matching TRBD1 (5 bases). The germline V gene encodes CDR1 DFQATT and CDR2 SNEGSKA (reference sequence). Trimming took 1 base from V and 5 from J, leaving 14 bases between them. The CDR3 is 14 amino acids.

The chain links TRBV4-2 to TRBJ1-5; D gene unclear. CDR3 length: 15 amino acids. The germline gives CDR1 LGHNA, CDR2 YNFKEQ. V was cut by 3 bases and J by 0 bases, with 9 bases left in between. In DNA form, the CDR3 reads TGTGCCAGCAGCCACGAATTAACTAGCAATCAGCCCCAGCATTTT. Amino acid sequence: CASSHELTSNQPQHF.

This sequence joins TRBV6-5 and TRBJ1-1; D call uncertain. The ends were cut back, 7 bases at V and 2 bases at J, with 11 bases in the middle. The germline V gene encodes CDR1 MNHEY and CDR2 SVGAGI. The CDR3 extends over 13 amino acids. CDR3 in amino acids: CASNRGKNTEAFF. CDR3 bases: TGTGCCAGCAATCGGGGAAAAAACACTGAAGCTTTCTTT.

The sample holds many counts of this clonotype. The chain has TRBV5-1 and TRBJ2-7; D uncertain. CDR1 and CDR2 (germline): SGHRS, YFSETQ. There are 15 residues in the CDR3. V was shortened by 4 bases and J by 3 bases, with 17 bases between the two germline ends. The CDR3 region has the DNA TGCGCCAGCAGCCCGGACGGCTCGTCGAACTACGAGCAGTACTTC. Translating gives CASSPDGSSNYEQYF.

The rearrangement joins TRBV14 to TRBJ2-2, with D unresolved. Germline lookup yields CDR1 SGHDN and CDR2 FVKESK. The CDR3 runs 14 residues. V shed 6 bases and J shed 0 bases, with 8 bases lying between them. CDR3 in amino acids: CASSWVANTGELFF. The CDR3 DNA is TGTGCCAGCAGTTGGGTCGCGAACACCGGGGAGCTGTTTTTT.

In its sample, this clonotype was seen many times. V is TRBV11-2 and J is TRBJ1-4; the D gene is possibly TRBD1 (6 bases). CDR1 and CDR2 from the germline V gene are SGHAT and FQNNGV. The CDR3 length is 15 residues. V was clipped by 4 bases and J by 5 bases, with 14 bases between them. CDR3 loop: CASSSPGQPNEKLFF. The CDR3 DNA reads as TGTGCCAGCAGCTCACCGGGACAACCAAATGAAAAACTGTTTTTT.